A single TCR beta chain is shown here with its context. Its cognate antigen has yet to be identified. Base quality data are lacking; no much larger clone is found one base away. Peripheral blood CD8+ and CD4+ T cells from healthy donors, Susac syndrome patients and multiple sclerosis patients were profiled by high-throughput TCR beta sequencing. Healthy donors were included as age- and sex-matched controls. Bulk CD8+ and CD4+ T cells were purified magnetically by negative isolation, whereas CD8+ TEMRA cells were enriched by FACS. Blood was drawn into EDTA tubes, processed within 24 hours, and PBMCs were isolated by density gradient centrifugation. PBMCs intended for TCR sequencing were cryopreserved in liquid nitrogen and were subsequently thawed in a 37 degrees C water bath. A purity of at least 90% was achieved for sorted or isolated CD4+, CD8+ and CD8+ TEMRA cells. RNA was extracted using the RNeasy kit, and roughly 0.45 to 1 microgram was reverse transcribed with random hexamers. TCR beta CDR3 regions were amplified with the immunoSEQ multiplex PCR assay covering 54 Vbeta and 13 Jbeta segments. PCR amplification bias was corrected using a synthetic template baseline for primer optimization and computational correction. Concerning the study's data processing: Reads were annotated to V, D and J genes per IMGT and analyzed with immunoSEQ Analyzer, keeping only productive sequences. Clonality was computed as one minus Shannon entropy normalized by log2 of the number of productive unique sequences. Public and private clones were assessed among the 100 most prevalent clones of each patient and control. Clones were defined as Susac-specific when absent from the healthy and MS cohorts, from fewer than 1,200 published viral clones and from other ImmuneACCESS disease sequences. Using fastp trimming at Q25 and MiXCR clonotype assembly, TCRdb reanalyzed the public sequencing data and kept in-frame beta chains. Each CDR3 protein appears once, grouped with its most common genes and DNA. These V and J calls rely on TCRdb rather than the paper's analysis. Here the sample has 65,000 to 75,000 distinct CDR3 sequences; roughly 94% occur a single time. The top ten constitute roughly 0.25% of the sample.

The record originates from a study of CD8 T cells in Susac syndrome (dated by TCRdb to the late 2010s). Turning to the overall study: Whether CD8+ T cell activation and differentiation in Susac syndrome was antigen driven was tested using repertoire sequencing. Clonality of the CD8+ T cell repertoire was compared between over ten healthy donors, about 14 Susac syndrome patients and about 15 multiple sclerosis patients. Here is what the overall study found, with its caveats: The TCR sequencing and HLA analysis was acknowledged to have included a relatively small number of individuals.

The sequenced material came from CD8+ T cells from PBMCs. The source of this sequence is a human donor in good health.

CDR3 protein: CASRDNSPLHF. The sequence in DNA is TGTGCCAGCAGAGATAATTCACCCCTCCACTTT. Here the chain combines TRBV6-2 or TRBV6-3 and TRBJ1-6; no confident D gene assignment can be made. At the junction V is shortened by 6 bases and J by 5 bases, with 2 bases in between. From the germline V gene, CDR1 is MNHEY and CDR2 is SVGEGT. Inclusive of the bounding cysteine and phenylalanine, the CDR3 is 11 residues long. The only DNA kept is the CDR3, 33 bases in frame from the first base.